The clone carrying this T cell receptor (beta chain) has at least ten counts. The data were taken from a study of identical twins. The V gene's germline CDR1 is SQVTM and CDR2 ANQGSEA. Trimming pared 6 bases from V and 2 bases from J, leaving 10 bases between. This CDR3 is 12 amino acids long. In TCRdb, the 5' RACE reads were re-called with MiXCR into one record per CDR3 protein. Among around 220,000 distinct CDR3 sequences listed, roughly 10% were seen once. Sequencing was carried out using memory T cells sorted from blood. This sequence originates from a man aged 50 or older in good health. J is TRBJ1-1 and V is TRBV29-1; no clear D gene. CDR3 residues: CSVQLSNTEAFF. In DNA form, the CDR3 reads TGCAGCGTCCAGCTATCAAACACTGAAGCTTTCTTT.